The rows below give T cell receptor beta chains drawn from one sample of a study of Graves' ophthalmopathy and Graves' hyperthyroidism. TCRdb ran MiXCR on the multiplex PCR reads and lists one entry per CDR3 protein. This table has hundreds of thousands of distinct CDR3 sequences, just over 40% appearing once. The source material was peripheral blood. The receptors stem from an adult man with Graves' ophthalmopathy. Each CDR3 is given with its conserved first and last residue. D genes are given only for firm matches. Size is stated for part of the rows, as once, few or many counts, or as a class when the clone is expanded.

J gene	clone size	V gene	D gene	CDR3 protein	CDR3 DNA
TRBJ2-7	once	TRBV10-3	TRBD2	CAIRRGLAAYEQYF	TGTGCCATCAGGAGGGGACTAGCGGCCTACGAGCAGTACTTC
TRBJ2-2	many	TRBV7-9	TRBD1	CASSTRDSTNTGELFF	TGTGCCAGCAGCACCCGGGACAGTACCAACACCGGGGAGCTGTTTTTT
TRBJ2-2	-	TRBV6-1	-	CASSLVPDSAGELFF	TGTGCCAGCAGTTTAGTGCCAGACAGCGCCGGGGAGCTGTTTTTT
TRBJ1-5	many	TRBV7-2	-	CASSLRGGGGGNQPQHF	TGTGCCAGCAGCTTAAGGGGAGGTGGGGGGGGCAATCAGCCCCAGCATTTT
TRBJ1-6	-	TRBV29-1	-	CSVRRGNSPLHF	TGCAGCGTTCGCAGGGGAAATTCACCCCTCCACTTT
TRBJ1-5	-	TRBV20-1	-	CSASPGASNQPQHF	TGCAGTGCTTCCCCAGGGGCGAGCAATCAGCCCCAGCATTTT
TRBJ2-5	-	TRBV29-1	-	CSSQDARETQYF	TGCAGCAGCCAGGACGCCAGGGAGACCCAGTACTTC
TRBJ1-4	many	TRBV7-9	-	CASSPGTSNEKLFF	TGTGCCAGCAGCCCCGGGACCAGTAATGAAAAACTGTTTTTT
TRBJ1-4	many	TRBV5-5	-	CASSLAVGDLNEKLFF	TGTGCCAGCAGCTTGGCGGTGGGAGACCTTAATGAAAAACTGTTTTTT
TRBJ2-5	-	TRBV29-1	TRBD2	CSVEVGGAVETQYF	TGCAGCGTTGAAGTGGGAGGGGCAGTAGAGACCCAGTACTTC
TRBJ1-2	-	TRBV7-2	-	CASSPDAFLGYTF	TGCGCCAGCAGCCCAGATGCTTTTTTGGGCTACACCTTC
TRBJ2-7	many	TRBV20-1	-	CSARAALTYEQYF	TGCAGTGCTAGGGCGGCGTTGACCTACGAGCAGTACTTC
TRBJ1-5	many	TRBV25-1	-	CASSDEGRDQPQHF	TGTGCCAGCAGTGATGAGGGGCGAGATCAGCCCCAGCATTTT
TRBJ2-7	-	TRBV5-6	TRBD1	CASSGGTGGAYEQYF	TGTGCCAGCAGCGGCGGGACAGGGGGCGCGTACGAGCAGTACTTC
TRBJ2-1	few	TRBV7-3	TRBD2	CATSRRASGRSDEQFF	TGTGCCACCTCCCGACGGGCTAGCGGGAGGTCGGATGAGCAGTTCTTC
TRBJ1-2	-	TRBV19	-	CASSIVKRCYGYTF	TGTGCCAGTAGTATAGTTAAAAGGTGCTATGGCTACACCTTC
TRBJ2-1	-	TRBV29-1	TRBD1	CSALDRVSYNEQFF	TGCAGCGCGTTGGACAGGGTATCCTACAATGAGCAGTTCTTC
TRBJ1-1	many	TRBV5-1	TRBD1	CASSPLGLGGYTEAFF	TGCGCCAGCAGCCCCTTAGGTTTAGGGGGCTATACTGAAGCTTTCTTT
TRBJ2-3	few	TRBV19	-	CASSWGSNTQYF	TGTGCCAGTAGCTGGGGAAGCAATACGCAGTATTTT
TRBJ1-3	-	TRBV7-2	-	CASSLTRGGYTIYF	TGTGCCAGCAGCTTAACCAGGGGTGGCTACACCATATATTTT
TRBJ2-7	-	TRBV29-1	TRBD1	CSHGRTGIYEQYF	TGCAGCCACGGCAGGACAGGGATATACGAGCAGTACTTC
TRBJ1-2	-	TRBV29-1	-	CSLAVSYGYTF	TGCAGCTTGGCCGTGTCCTATGGCTACACCTTC
TRBJ2-5	-	TRBV6-6	-	CASRDLLRETQYF	TGTGCCAGCAGGGATCTATTAAGGGAGACCCAGTACTTC
TRBJ1-6	many	TRBV9	-	CASSVEPSKGGSPLHF	TGTGCCAGCAGCGTAGAACCTTCTAAAGGGGGTTCACCCCTCCACTTT
TRBJ2-6	-	TRBV2	-	CASSAGGANVLTF	TGTGCCAGCAGTGCCGGAGGGGCCAACGTCCTGACTTTC
TRBJ1-1	-	TRBV4-2	-	CASSQGAARSGMNTEAFF	TGTGCCAGCAGCCAAGGGGCTGCCCGAAGCGGAATGAACACTGAAGCTTTCTTT
TRBJ1-2	many	TRBV20-1	-	CSASRGGVYGYTF	TGCAGTGCCTCGAGGGGGGGCGTCTATGGCTACACCTTC
TRBJ1-1	few	TRBV5-4	-	CASTPYWGASEAFF	TGTGCCAGCACCCCTTATTGGGGGGCATCTGAAGCTTTCTTT
TRBJ2-3	few	TRBV20-1	TRBD2	CSAGTIAGNTDTQYF	TGCAGTGCCGGAACTATAGCGGGGAACACAGATACGCAGTATTTT
TRBJ1-1	few	TRBV12-3/TRBV12-4	-	CASSSHWATEAFF	TGTGCCAGCAGTTCCCATTGGGCGACTGAAGCTTTCTTT
TRBJ2-1	-	TRBV25-1	-	CASSEGENNEQFF	TGTGCCAGCAGTGAAGGGGAGAACAATGAGCAGTTCTTC
TRBJ2-7	-	TRBV5-5	TRBD1	CASGEDRGTYPQYF	TGTGCCAGCGGGGAAGACAGGGGTACATATCCGCAGTACTTC
TRBJ1-5	many	TRBV7-8	-	CASSKLNSNQPQHF	TGTGCCAGCAGCAAGCTAAATAGCAATCAGCCCCAGCATTTT
TRBJ2-2	many	TRBV29-1	-	CSVIGPPSPNTGELFF	TGCAGCGTGATTGGGCCCCCTAGCCCGAACACCGGGGAGCTGTTTTTT
TRBJ1-5	few	TRBV19	-	CASSITYTRYSNQPQHF	TGTGCCAGTAGTATTACGTACACGCGTTATAGCAATCAGCCCCAGCATTTT
TRBJ1-4	-	TRBV7-8	-	CASSQAWVNEKLFF	TGTGCCAGCAGCCAAGCATGGGTTAATGAAAAACTGTTTTTT
TRBJ1-2	few	TRBV10-3	TRBD1	CASTSTGGFPLRGYTF	TGTGCCAGCACCAGCACAGGGGGATTCCCCCTTCGTGGCTACACCTTC
TRBJ1-1	-	TRBV10-3	TRBD1	CAISAGQANTEAFF	TGTGCCATCAGCGCGGGACAGGCGAACACTGAAGCTTTCTTT
TRBJ2-7	many	TRBV2	-	CATVDRYYEQYF	TGTGCCACCGTGGACAGATACTACGAGCAGTACTTC
TRBJ1-4	few	TRBV4-3	-	CASSHSQGTTNEKLFF	TGCGCCAGCAGCCACTCACAGGGAACAACTAATGAAAAACTGTTTTTT
TRBJ1-3	many	TRBV7-9	-	CASFEGNTIYF	TGTGCCAGTTTCGAAGGAAACACCATATATTTT
TRBJ1-2	-	TRBV29-1	-	CSSREPSDGYTF	TGCAGCAGCCGGGAGCCCTCAGATGGCTACACCTTC
TRBJ1-4	many	TRBV2	TRBD1	CASSDSRDRRLNEKLFF	TGTGCCAGCAGTGACTCCCGGGACAGGCGACTGAATGAAAAACTGTTTTTT
TRBJ1-1	-	TRBV29-1	TRBD1	CSVGQGPDTEAFF	TGCAGCGTTGGACAGGGACCGGACACTGAAGCTTTCTTT
TRBJ1-3	-	TRBV6-5	TRBD1	CASSLRQGRDTIYF	TGTGCCAGCAGCCTTAGACAGGGCCGCGACACCATATATTTT
TRBJ1-6	many	TRBV19	-	CASTGRSNSPLHF	TGTGCCAGTACGGGCAGGAGTAATTCACCCCTCCACTTT
TRBJ2-5	many	TRBV20-1	-	CSAANPPETQYF	TGCAGTGCCGCCAACCCCCCCGAGACCCAGTACTTC
TRBJ1-2	many	TRBV7-9	TRBD1	CASSFATGSEGYTF	TGTGCCAGCAGCTTCGCGACAGGGTCGGAGGGCTACACCTTC
TRBJ1-2	many	TRBV5-1	TRBD1	CASSWGRDRDGYTF	TGCGCCAGCAGCTGGGGCCGGGACAGGGATGGCTACACCTTC